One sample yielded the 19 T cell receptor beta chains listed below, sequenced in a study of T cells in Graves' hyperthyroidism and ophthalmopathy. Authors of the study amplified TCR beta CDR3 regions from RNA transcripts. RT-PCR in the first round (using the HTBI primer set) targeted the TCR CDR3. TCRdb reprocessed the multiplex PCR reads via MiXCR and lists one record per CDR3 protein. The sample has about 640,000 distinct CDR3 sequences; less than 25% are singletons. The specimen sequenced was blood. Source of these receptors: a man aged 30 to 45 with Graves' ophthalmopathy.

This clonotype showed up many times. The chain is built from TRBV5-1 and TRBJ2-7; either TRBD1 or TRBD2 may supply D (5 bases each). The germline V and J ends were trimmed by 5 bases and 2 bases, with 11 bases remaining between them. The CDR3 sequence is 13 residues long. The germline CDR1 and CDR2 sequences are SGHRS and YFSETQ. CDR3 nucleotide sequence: TGCGCCAGCAGATGGGACGGGCCCTACGAGCAGTACTTC. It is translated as CASRWDGPYEQYF.

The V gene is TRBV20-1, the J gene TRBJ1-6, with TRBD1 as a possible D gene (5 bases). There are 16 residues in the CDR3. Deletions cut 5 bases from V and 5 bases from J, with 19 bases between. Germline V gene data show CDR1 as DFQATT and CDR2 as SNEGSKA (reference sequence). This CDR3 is CSALLSGKGNNSPLHF. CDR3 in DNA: TGCAGTGCTCTACTATCAGGGAAGGGCAATAATTCACCCCTCCACTTT.

The DNA for the CDR3 is TGTGCTCTTAGCGGGAGGGCCGGTGTCACAGATACGCAGTATTTT. It translates to CALSGRAGVTDTQYF. The gene calls are TRBV6-1 and TRBJ2-3, with 11 bases lining up with TRBD2. This CDR3 has 15 residues. Germline-derived CDR1 and CDR2 are MNHNS and SASEGT.

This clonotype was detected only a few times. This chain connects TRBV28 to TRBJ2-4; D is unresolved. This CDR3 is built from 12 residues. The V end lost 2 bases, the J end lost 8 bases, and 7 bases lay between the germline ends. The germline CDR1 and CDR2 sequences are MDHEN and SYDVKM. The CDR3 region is CASSLLGYIQYF. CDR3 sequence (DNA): TGTGCCAGCAGTTTACTTGGTTACATTCAGTACTTC.

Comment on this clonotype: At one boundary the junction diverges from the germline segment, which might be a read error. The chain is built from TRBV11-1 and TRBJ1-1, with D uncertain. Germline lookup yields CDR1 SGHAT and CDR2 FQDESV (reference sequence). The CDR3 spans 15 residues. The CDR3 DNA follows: TGTGCCAGCAGCGCCGAAACGGGAATGAACACTGAAGCTTCCTTT. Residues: CASSAETGMNTEASF.

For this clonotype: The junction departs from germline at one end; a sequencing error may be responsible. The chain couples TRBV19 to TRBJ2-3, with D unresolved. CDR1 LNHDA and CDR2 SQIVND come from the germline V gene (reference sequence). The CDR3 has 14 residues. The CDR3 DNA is TGTGCCGGTAGTTGGGGTTCTAGCACAGATACGCAGTATTTT. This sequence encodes CAGSWGSSTDTQYF.

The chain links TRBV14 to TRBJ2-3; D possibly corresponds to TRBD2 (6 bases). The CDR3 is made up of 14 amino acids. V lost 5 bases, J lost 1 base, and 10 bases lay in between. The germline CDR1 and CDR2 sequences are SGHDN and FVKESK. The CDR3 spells CASSTGLRTDTQYF. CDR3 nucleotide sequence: TGTGCCAGCAGCACGGGACTTCGCACAGATACGCAGTATTTT.

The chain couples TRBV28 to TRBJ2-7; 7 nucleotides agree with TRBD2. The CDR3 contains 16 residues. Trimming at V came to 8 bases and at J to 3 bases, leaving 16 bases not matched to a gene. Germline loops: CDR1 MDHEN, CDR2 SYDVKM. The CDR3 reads CASRLGLVGPNYEQYF. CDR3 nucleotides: TGTGCCAGCCGATTAGGACTAGTTGGGCCCAACTACGAGCAGTACTTC.

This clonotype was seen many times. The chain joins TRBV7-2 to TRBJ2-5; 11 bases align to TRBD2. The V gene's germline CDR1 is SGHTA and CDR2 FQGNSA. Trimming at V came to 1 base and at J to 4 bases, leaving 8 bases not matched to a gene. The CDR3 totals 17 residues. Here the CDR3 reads CASSLVRLAGGGETQYF. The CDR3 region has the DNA TGTGCCAGCAGCTTAGTGCGGCTAGCGGGAGGCGGAGAGACCCAGTACTTC. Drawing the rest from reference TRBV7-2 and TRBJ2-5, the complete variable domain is GAGVSQSPSNKVTEKGKDVELRCDPISGHTALYWYRQSLGQGLEFLIYFQGNSAPDKSGLPSDRFSAERTGGSVSTLTIQRTQQEDSAVYLCASSLVRLAGGGETQYFGPGTRLLVL.

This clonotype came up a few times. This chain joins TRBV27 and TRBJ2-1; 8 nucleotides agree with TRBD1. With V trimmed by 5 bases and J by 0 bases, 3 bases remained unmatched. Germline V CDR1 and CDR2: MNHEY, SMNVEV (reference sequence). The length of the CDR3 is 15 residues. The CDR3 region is CASSETGVSYNEQFF. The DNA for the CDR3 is TGTGCCAGCAGTGAGACAGGGGTCTCCTACAATGAGCAGTTCTTC.

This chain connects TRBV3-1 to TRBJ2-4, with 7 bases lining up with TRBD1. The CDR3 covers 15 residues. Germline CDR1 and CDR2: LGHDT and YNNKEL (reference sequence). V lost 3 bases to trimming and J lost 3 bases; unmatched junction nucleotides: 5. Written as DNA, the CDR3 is TGTGCCAGCAGCCAGTCCCGGGACAGCAAAAACATTCAGTACTTC. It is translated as CASSQSRDSKNIQYF.

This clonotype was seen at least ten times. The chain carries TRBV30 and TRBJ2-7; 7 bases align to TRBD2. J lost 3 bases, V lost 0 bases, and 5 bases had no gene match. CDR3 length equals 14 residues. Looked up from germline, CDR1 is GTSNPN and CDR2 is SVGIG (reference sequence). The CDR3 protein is CAWSVKRDFYEQYF. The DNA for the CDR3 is TGTGCCTGGAGTGTAAAGCGGGACTTCTACGAGCAGTACTTC.

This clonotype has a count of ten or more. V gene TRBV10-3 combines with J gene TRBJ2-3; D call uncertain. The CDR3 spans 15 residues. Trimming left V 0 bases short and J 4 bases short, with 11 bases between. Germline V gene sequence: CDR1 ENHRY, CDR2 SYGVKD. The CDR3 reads CAISESAGFADTQYF. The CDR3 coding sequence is TGTGCCATCAGTGAGTCGGCAGGTTTCGCAGATACGCAGTATTTT.

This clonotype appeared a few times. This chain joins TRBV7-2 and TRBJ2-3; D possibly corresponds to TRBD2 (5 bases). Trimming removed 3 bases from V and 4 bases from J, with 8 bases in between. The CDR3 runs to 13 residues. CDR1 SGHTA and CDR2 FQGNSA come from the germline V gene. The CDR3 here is CASSFREADTQYF. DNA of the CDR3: TGTGCCAGCAGCTTTCGGGAAGCAGATACGCAGTATTTT. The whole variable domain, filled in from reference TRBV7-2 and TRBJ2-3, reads GAGVSQSPSNKVTEKGKDVELRCDPISGHTALYWYRQSLGQGLEFLIYFQGNSAPDKSGLPSDRFSAERTGGSVSTLTIQRTQQEDSAVYLCASSFREADTQYFGPGTRLTVL.

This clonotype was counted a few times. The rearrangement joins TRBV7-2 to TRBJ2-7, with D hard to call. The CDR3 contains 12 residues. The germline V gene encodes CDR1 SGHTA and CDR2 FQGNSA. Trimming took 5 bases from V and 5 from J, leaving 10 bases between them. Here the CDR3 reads CASSGRRDEQYF. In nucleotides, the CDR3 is TGTGCCAGCAGCGGTCGAAGAGACGAGCAGTACTTC.

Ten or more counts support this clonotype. The CDR3 DNA sequence: TGTGCCAGCAGTTTCACGGGAAGCAATCAGCCCCAGCATTTT. It codes for CASSFTGSNQPQHF. The rearrangement joins TRBV12-3 or TRBV12-4 to TRBJ1-5; D uncertain. V lost 3 bases, J lost 1 base, and 7 bases lay in between. This CDR3 has 14 amino acids.

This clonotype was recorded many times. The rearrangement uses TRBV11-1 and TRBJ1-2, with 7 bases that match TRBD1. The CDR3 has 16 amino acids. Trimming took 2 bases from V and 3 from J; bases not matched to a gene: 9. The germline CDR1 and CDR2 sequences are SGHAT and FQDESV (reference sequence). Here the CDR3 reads CASSLTSDRVDYGYTF. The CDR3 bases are TGTGCCAGCAGCTTAACAAGCGACAGGGTTGACTATGGCTACACCTTC. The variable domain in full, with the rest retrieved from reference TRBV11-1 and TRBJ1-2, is EAEVAQSPRYKITEKSQAVAFWCDPISGHATLYWYRQILGQGPELLVQFQDESVVDDSQLPKDRFSAERLKGVDSTLKIQPAELGDSAMYLCASSLTSDRVDYGYTFGSGTRLTVV.

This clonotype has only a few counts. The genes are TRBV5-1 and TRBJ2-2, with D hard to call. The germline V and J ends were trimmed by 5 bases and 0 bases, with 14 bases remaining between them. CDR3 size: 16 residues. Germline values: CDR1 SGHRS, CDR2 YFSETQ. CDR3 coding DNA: TGCGCCAGCAGTCCCTTATTAGAGGCGAACACCGGGGAGCTGTTTTTT. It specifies CASSPLLEANTGELFF. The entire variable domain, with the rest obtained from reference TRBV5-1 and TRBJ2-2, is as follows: KAGVTQTPRYLIKTRGQQVTLSCSPISGHRSVSWYQQTPGQGLQFLFEYFSETQRNKGNFPGRFSGRQFSNSRSEMNVSTLELGDSALYLCASSPLLEANTGELFFGEGSRLTVL.

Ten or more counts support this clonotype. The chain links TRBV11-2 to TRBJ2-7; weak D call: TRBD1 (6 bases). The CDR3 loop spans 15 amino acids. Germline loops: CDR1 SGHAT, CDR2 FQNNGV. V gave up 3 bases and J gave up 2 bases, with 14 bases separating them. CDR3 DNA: TGTGCCAGCAGCTTTTCCGCAGGGGAAGCCTACGAGCAGTACTTC. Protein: CASSFSAGEAYEQYF.